This T cell receptor beta chain was profiled in a study of shared clonotypes between healthy human individuals. Overall study context: Contributing individuals were a couple of females and a few males aged 18 to 49. General study results and limits: Deeper or shallower sequencing was expected to change how clonotypes are shared among donors. The sharing of 4.5% to 6.5% of naive CD4 clonotypes was seen across a few donors.

Terminally differentiated effector memory CD45RA+ cells were left out of the naive CD8 fraction, which was CD45RO-negative and positively selected for CCR7. The CDR3 contains 15 residues. Germline V lookup: CDR1 WNHNN, CDR2 SYGVQD (reference sequence). The V end was cut by 2 bases, the J end by 1 base, with 11 bases between. In regard to this clone: Its antigen remains unidentified.

The data were produced by immunoSEQ multiplex PCR, yet TCRdb's version contains in-frame clones alone and is incomplete. The sample records about 600,000 clones, about 95% being singletons. This clonotype was sampled from a woman in her thirties in good health. The genes are TRBV10-1 and TRBJ1-1, with a tentative D call TRBD1 (5 bases). Sequencing used naive CD8+ T cells sorted from blood. The CDR3 protein is CASSERKTANTEAFF. The CDR3 DNA reads as TGCGCCAGCAGTGAGCGGAAGACAGCGAACACTGAAGCTTTCTTT.